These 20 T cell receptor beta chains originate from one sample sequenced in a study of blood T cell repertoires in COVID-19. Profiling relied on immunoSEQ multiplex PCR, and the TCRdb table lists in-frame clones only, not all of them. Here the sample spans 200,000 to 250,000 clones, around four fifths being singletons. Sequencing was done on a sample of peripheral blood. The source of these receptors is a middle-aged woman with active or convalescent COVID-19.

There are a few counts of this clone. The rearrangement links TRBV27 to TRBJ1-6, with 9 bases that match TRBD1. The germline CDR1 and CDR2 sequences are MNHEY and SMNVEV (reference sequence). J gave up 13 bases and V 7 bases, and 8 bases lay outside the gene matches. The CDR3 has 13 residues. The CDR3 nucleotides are TGTGCCAGCATGAGGGACAGGGCGTCCCCCCTCCACTTT. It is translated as CASMRDRASPLHF.

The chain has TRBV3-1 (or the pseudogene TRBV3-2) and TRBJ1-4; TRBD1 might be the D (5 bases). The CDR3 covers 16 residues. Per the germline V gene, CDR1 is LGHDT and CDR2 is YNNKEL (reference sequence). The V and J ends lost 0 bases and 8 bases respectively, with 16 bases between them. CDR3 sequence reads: CASSQDFGAGSEKLFF. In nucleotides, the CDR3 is TGTGCCAGCAGCCAAGATTTCGGGGCGGGAAGCGAAAAACTGTTTTTT.

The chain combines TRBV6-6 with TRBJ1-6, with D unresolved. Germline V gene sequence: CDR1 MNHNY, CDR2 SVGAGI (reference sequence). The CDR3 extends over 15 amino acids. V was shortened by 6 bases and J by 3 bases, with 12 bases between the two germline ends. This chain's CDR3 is CASRKTEIYNSPLHF. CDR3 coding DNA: TGTGCCAGCAGAAAAACAGAAATCTATAATTCACCCCTCCACTTT.

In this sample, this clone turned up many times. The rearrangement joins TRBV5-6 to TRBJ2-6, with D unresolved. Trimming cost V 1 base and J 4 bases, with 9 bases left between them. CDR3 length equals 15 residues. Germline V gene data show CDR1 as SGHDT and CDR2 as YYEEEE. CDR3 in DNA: TGTGCCAGCAGCTTGTTGCCGGTGGGGGCCAACGTCCTGACTTTC. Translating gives CASSLLPVGANVLTF. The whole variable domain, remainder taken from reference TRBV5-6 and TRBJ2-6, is DAGVTQSPTHLIKTRGQQVTLRCSPKSGHDTVSWYQQALGQGPQFIFQYYEEEERQRGNFPDRFSGHQFPNYSSELNVNALLLGDSALYLCASSLLPVGANVLTFGAGSRLTVL.

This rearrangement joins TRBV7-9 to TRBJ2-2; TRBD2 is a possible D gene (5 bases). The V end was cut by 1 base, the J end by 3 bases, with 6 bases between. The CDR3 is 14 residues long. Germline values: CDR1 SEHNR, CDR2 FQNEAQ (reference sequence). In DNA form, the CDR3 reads TGTGCCAGCAGCTTAGTGCGGGACACCGGGGAGCTGTTTTTT. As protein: CASSLVRDTGELFF.

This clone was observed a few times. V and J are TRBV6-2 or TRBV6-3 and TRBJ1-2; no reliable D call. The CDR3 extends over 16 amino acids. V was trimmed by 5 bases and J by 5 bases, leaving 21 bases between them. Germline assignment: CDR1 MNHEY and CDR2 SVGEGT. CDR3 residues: CASSQWGGRRSYGYTF. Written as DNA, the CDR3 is TGTGCCAGCAGTCAATGGGGAGGCAGGAGGTCGTATGGCTACACCTTC.

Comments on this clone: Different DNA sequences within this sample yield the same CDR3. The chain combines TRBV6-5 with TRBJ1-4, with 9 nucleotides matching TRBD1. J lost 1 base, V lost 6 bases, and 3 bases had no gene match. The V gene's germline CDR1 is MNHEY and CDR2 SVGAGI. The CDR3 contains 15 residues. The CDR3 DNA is TGTGCCAGCAGAGACAGGGGGTTAACTAATGAAAAACTGTTTTTT. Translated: CASRDRGLTNEKLFF.

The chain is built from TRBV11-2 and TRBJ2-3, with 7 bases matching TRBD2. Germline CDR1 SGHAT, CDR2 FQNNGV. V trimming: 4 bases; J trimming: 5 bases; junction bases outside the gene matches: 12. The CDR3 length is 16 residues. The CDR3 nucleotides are TGTGCCAGCAGCTCCCGGGTCCAGCGGGGTCAAGATACGCAGTATTTT. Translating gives CASSSRVQRGQDTQYF.

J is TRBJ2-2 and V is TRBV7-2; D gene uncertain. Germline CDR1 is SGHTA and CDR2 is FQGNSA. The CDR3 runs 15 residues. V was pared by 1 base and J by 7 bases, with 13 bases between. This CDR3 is CASSLDTARDGELFF. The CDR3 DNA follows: TGTGCCAGCAGCTTAGATACAGCAAGAGACGGGGAGCTGTTTTTT. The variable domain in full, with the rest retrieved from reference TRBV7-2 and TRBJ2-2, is GAGVSQSPSNKVTEKGKDVELRCDPISGHTALYWYRQSLGQGLEFLIYFQGNSAPDKSGLPSDRFSAERTGGSVSTLTIQRTQQEDSAVYLCASSLDTARDGELFFGEGSRLTVL.

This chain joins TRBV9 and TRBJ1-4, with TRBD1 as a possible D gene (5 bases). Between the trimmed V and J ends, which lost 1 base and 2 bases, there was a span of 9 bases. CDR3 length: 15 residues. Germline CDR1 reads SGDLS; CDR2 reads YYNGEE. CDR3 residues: CASSVQGMTNEKLFF. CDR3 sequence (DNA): TGTGCCAGCAGCGTACAGGGTATGACTAATGAAAAACTGTTTTTT.

CDR3 in amino acids: CASSPTRGIPGATNEKLFF. DNA for the CDR3: TGTGCCAGCAGCCCTACACGGGGGATACCTGGTGCAACTAATGAAAAACTGTTTTTT. The chain joins TRBV5-6 to TRBJ1-4, with D maybe TRBD1 (5 bases). The germline V gene encodes CDR1 SGHDT and CDR2 YYEEEE. Trimming pared 4 bases from V and 0 bases from J, leaving 22 bases between. The CDR3 contains 19 residues.

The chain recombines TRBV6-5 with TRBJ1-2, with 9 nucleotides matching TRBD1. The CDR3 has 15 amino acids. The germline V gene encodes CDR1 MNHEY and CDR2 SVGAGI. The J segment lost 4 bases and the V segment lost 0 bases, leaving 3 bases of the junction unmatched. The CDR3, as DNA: TGTGCCAGCAGTTACTCCGGGACAGGGAGCTATGGCTACACCTTC. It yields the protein CASSYSGTGSYGYTF.

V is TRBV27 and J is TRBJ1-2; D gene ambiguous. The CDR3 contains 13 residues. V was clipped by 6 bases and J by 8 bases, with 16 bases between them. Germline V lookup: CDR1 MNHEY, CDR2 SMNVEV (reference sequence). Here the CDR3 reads CASSDRAAGGYTF. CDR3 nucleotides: TGTGCCAGCAGCGACCGGGCAGCGGGGGGCTACACCTTC.

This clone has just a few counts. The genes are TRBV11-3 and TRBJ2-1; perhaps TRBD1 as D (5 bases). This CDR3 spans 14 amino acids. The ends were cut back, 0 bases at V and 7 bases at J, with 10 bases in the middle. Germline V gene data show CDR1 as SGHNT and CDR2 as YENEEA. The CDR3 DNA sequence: TGTGCCAGCAGCTTAGATTGGTCAGGGAATGAGCAGTTCTTC. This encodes CASSLDWSGNEQFF.

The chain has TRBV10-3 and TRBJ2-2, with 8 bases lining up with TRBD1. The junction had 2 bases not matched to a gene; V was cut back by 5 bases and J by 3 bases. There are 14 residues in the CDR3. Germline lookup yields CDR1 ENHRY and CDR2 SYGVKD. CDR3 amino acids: CAISLDRDTGELFF. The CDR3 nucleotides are TGTGCCATCAGTCTGGACAGGGACACCGGGGAGCTGTTTTTT.

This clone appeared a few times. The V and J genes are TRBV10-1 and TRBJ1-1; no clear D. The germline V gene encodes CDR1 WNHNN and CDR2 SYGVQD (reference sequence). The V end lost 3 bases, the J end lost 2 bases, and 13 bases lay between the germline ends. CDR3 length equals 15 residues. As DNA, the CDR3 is TGCGCCAGCAGTGAACATGTAGGAGTCAACACTGAAGCTTTCTTT. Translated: CASSEHVGVNTEAFF.

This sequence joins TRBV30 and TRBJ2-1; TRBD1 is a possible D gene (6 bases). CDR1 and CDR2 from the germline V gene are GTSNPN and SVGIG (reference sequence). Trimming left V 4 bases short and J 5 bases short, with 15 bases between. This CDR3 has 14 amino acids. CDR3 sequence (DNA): TGTGCCTGGAATCCGGGACACGGAGACAATGAGCAGTTCTTC. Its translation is CAWNPGHGDNEQFF.

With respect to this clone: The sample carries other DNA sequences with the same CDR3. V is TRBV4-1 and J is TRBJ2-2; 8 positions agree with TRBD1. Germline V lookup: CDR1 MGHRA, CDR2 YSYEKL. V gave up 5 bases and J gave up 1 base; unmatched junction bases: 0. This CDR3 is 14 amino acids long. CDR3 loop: CASSDRGNTGELFF. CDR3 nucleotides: TGCGCCAGCAGCGACAGGGGGAACACCGGGGAGCTGTTTTTT.

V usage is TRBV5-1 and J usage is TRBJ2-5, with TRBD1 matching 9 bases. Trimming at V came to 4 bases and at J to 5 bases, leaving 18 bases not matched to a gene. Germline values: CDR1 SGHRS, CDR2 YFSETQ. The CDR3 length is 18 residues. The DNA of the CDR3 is TGCGCCAGCAGCCTGCTCTTTTTTGGGGACAGGGTAACGGAGACCCAGTACTTC. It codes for CASSLLFFGDRVTETQYF.

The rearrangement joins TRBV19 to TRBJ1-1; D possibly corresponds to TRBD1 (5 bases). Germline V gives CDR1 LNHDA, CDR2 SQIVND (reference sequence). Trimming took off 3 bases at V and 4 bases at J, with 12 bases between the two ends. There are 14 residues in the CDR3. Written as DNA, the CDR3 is TGTGCCAGTAGTATCGGGGGGGGAGCCACTGAAGCTTTCTTT. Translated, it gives CASSIGGGATEAFF. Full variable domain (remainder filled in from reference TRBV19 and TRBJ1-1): DGGITQSPKYLFRKEGQNVTLSCEQNLNHDAMYWYRQDPGQGLRLIYYSQIVNDFQKGDIAEGYSVSREKKESFPLTVTSAQKNPTAFYLCASSIGGGATEAFFGQGTRLTVV.